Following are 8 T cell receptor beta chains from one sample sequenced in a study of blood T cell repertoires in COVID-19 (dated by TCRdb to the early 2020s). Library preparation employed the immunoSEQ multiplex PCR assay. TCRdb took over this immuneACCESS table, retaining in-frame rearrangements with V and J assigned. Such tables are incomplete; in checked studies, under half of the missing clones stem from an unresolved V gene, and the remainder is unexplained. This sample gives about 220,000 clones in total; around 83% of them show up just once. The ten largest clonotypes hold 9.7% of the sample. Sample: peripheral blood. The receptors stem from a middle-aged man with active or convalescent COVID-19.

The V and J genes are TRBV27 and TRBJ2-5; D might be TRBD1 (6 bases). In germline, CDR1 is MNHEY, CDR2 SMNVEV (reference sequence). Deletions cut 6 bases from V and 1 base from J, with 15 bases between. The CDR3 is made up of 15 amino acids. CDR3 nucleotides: TGTGCCAGCAGAAGGGACATCTCATTCCAAGAGACCCAGTACTTC. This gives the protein CASRRDISFQETQYF.

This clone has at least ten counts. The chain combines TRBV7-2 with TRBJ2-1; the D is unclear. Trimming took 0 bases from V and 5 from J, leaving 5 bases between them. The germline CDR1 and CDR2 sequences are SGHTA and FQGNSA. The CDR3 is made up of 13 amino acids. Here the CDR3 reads CASSLAENNEQFF. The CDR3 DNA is TGTGCCAGCAGCTTAGCTGAGAACAATGAGCAGTTCTTC.

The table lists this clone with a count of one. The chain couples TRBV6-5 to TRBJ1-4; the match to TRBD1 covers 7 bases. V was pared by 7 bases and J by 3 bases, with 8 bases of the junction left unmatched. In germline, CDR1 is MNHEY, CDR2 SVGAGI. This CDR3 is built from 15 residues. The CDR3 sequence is CASTLGGLSNEKLFF. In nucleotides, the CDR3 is TGTGCCAGCACTTTAGGGGGCCTATCTAATGAAAAACTGTTTTTT.

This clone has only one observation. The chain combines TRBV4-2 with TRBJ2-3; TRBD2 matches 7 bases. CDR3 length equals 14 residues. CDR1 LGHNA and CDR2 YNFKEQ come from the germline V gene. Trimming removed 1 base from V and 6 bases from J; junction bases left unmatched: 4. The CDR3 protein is CASSQAVRGDTQYF. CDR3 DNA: TGTGCCAGCAGCCAAGCGGTGCGGGGGGATACGCAGTATTTT.

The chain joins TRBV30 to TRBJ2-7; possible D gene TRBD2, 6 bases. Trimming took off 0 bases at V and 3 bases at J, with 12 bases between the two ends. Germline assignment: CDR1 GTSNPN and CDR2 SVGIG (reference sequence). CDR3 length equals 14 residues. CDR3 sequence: CAWSVGGSGYEQYF. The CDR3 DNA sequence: TGTGCCTGGAGTGTTGGGGGTAGCGGCTACGAGCAGTACTTC. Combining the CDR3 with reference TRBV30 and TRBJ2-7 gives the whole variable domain SQTIHQWPATLVQPVGSPLSLECTVEGTSNPNLYWYRQAAGRGLQLLFYSVGIGQISSEVPQNLSASRPQDRQFILSSKKLLLSDSGFYLCAWSVGGSGYEQYFGPGTRLTVT.

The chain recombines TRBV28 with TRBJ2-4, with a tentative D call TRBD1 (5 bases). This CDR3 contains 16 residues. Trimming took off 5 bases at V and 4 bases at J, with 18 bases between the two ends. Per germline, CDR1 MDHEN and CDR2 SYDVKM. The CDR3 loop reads CASSQNLFRDKNIQYF. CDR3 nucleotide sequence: TGTGCCAGCAGTCAGAACCTTTTCAGGGATAAAAACATTCAGTACTTC.

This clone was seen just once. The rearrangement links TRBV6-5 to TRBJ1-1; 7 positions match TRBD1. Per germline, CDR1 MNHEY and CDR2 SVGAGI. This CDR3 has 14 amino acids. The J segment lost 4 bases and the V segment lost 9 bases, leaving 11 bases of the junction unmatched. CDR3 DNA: TGTGCCAGTGGCACAGGGGTGATGGGCACTGAAGCTTTCTTT. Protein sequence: CASGTGVMGTEAFF.

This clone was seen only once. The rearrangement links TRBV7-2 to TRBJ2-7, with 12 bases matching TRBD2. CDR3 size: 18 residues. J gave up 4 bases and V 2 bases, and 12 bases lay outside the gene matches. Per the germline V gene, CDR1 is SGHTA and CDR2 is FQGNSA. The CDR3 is CASSLSASGRAPGYEQYF. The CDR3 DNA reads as TGTGCCAGCAGCTTATCGGCTAGCGGGAGGGCTCCGGGGTACGAGCAGTACTTC.